Described below is a single T cell receptor (beta chain) sequence and its context. Its cognate antigen is unknown. PCR was performed a second time for roughly 7 to 11 cycles using a sample-barcoded 5' primer and a J-beta primer mix. MiXCR, applied by TCRdb to the 5' RACE reads, yields one record per CDR3 protein. The data hold roughly 1,800,000 distinct CDR3 sequences, with roughly 52% observed a single time. This sample was included in a study of blood T cells in healthy people across ages. Findings and caveats of the study: CMV infection status of these donors was not known. As age increased, TCR beta diversity per million T cells fell in a roughly linear fashion. PBMCs that were unsorted prevented a conclusive naive versus antigen-experienced comparison.

Samples each had at least 5 micrograms of total RNA extracted. The germline V gene encodes CDR1 LGHNA and CDR2 YNFKEQ. The CDR3 covers 13 residues. V shed 1 base and J shed 10 bases, with 11 bases lying between them. The receptor's source is a middle-aged woman in good health. Specimen: blood. This rearrangement joins TRBV4-2 to TRBJ1-5; D is uncertain. The CDR3 nucleotides are TGTGCCAGCAGCCAAGTCGGTTATGGTCCCCAGCATTTT. Residues: CASSQVGYGPQHF.